This T cell receptor (beta chain) was profiled in a study of spatial heterogeneity in lung cancer (dated by TCRdb to the late 2010s). About the investigation overall: More beta-chain than alpha-chain transcripts were consistently detected, likely reflecting higher beta-chain transcript abundance. In non-small cell lung cancer, the study made a quantitative comparison of TCR alpha and beta repertoires among multiple tumor regions, matched nontumor lung and blood. In the raw uncorrected reads, each unique combination of TCR and UMI appeared on average more than ten times. Both alpha and beta chains were TCR-sequenced in samples taken at surgery, namely 220 tumor regions, 64 matched nontumor lung samples and a few dozen PBMC samples. TCR repertoire features were related to nonsynonymous mutation counts determined by whole-exome sequencing of tumor tissue. The full study reports these points: Ubiquitous expanded tumor TCRs were detected in blood more often at tumor resection than at routine follow-up. Confirming at a functional level the hypothesis that regional TCRs recognize regional mutations was considered to require additional single-cell paired TCR alpha and beta sequencing.

Trimming takes 7 bases off V and 3 bases off J; junction bases not matched to a gene: 6. The germline V gene supplies CDR1 KGHDR and CDR2 SFDVKD. CDR3 length: 15 amino acids, cysteine to phenylalanine. Just the 45-base CDR3 DNA is kept, in frame starting at base 1. This clonotype was counted a few times. No cognate antigen has been identified for it. Base qualities are not provided; no much larger clone lies one nucleotide away. The protocol used for the library was 5' RACE. This sample was sequenced with a NextSeq 500. In the TCR library protocol, a unique molecular identifier was attached to each TCR cDNA molecule so that PCR and sequencing errors could be corrected. Under the source paper's analysis protocol: TCR identification, UMI-based error correction and CDR3 extraction were all carried out with Decombinator tools. TCRs above a frequency of 2 per 1,000, corresponding to the top 1% of the tumor frequency distribution, were defined as expanded. Rényi diversity was computed with the R vegan package after subsampling each repertoire 100 times to 5,000 TCRs. CDR3 similarity networks were built from amino acid triplet string-kernel similarity, connecting CDR3s with pairwise similarity above 0.82. Using fastp trimming at Q25 and MiXCR clonotype assembly, TCRdb reanalyzed the public sequencing data and kept in-frame beta chains. A single entry per CDR3 protein holds the most common genes and DNA from its merged rows. TCRdb assigned the V and J calls; the authors' analysis was not used. The sample records more than 80,000 distinct CDR3 sequences, about an eighth of which are singletons. Jointly, the top ten make up over 40% of the sample.

Explained via the paper, the time point label denotes: sample taken at primary tumor resection. Whole RNA extracted from tumor and nontumor lung tissue, or from cryopreserved PBMC samples, was used for TCR sequencing without cell sorting. Donors were around 69 patients with early-stage, untreated non-small cell lung cancer from the lung TRACERx cohort. Only patients with enough RNA available from two or more tumor regions were chosen for TCR sequencing. Rearrangement joined TRBV24-1 to TRBJ2-3; 10 central bases correspond to TRBD2. The sequence came from a male donor with early-stage non-small cell lung cancer. The material sequenced was PBMCs, taken at surgery. The nucleotides are TGTGCCACCAGCGCAGCGGGGGGGCTGACAGATACGCAGTATTTT. Protein translation: CATSAAGGLTDTQYF.